This TCR beta chain was obtained from a study of PD-1 blockade in classical Hodgkin lymphoma. Notes on the study in general: CD4+ TCR diversity, unlike CD8+, climbed significantly by C4D1. TCR diversity at baseline was reported to be reduced in newly diagnosed patients relative to healthy donors. Those achieving complete response showed baseline diversity like newly diagnosed patients.

Each patient relapsed following autologous stem cell transplantation, and prior brentuximab vedotin exposure differed. On this clone itself: The antigen is unknown.

This CDR3 comprises 15 residues. CDR1 and CDR2 (germline): SNHLY, FYNNEI. V was clipped by 2 bases and J by 7 bases, with 15 bases between them. Data came from immunoSEQ multiplex PCR; TCRdb stores just in-frame clones and leaves some out. In the table there are about 40,000 clones, about 79% of which are singletons. The source was peripheral blood mononuclear cells (PBMCs), collected at baseline. This sequence was found in a human donor with classical Hodgkin lymphoma. The V gene is TRBV2, the J gene TRBJ1-5, with D tentatively TRBD1 (6 bases). This CDR3 reads CASSESGRGRQPQHF. As DNA, the CDR3 is TGTGCCAGCAGTGAATCTGGGAGGGGGAGACAGCCCCAGCATTTT.